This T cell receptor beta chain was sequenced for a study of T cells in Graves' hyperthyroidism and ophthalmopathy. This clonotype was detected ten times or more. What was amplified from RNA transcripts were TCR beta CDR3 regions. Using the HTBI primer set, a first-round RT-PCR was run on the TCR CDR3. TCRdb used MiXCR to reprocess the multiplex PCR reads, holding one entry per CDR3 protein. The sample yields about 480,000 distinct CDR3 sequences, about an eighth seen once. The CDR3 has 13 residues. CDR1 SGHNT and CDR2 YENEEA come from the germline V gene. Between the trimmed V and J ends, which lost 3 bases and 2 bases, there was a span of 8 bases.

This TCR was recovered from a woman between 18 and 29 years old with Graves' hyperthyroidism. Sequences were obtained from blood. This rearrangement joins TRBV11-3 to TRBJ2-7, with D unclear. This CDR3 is CASSFSDAYEQYF. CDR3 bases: TGTGCCAGCAGCTTTTCGGACGCCTACGAGCAGTACTTC.